This is a list of T cell receptor beta chains from one sample in a study of T cells in localized non-small cell lung cancer. Sequencing was performed with immunoSEQ multiplex PCR; in TCRdb, only in-frame clones are kept and a portion is missing. The profile shows about 14,000 clones, approximately 85% of them singletons. Specimen: peripheral blood, collected before any cancer treatment. The receptors were gathered from a woman aged 35 to 69 with stage I lung adenocarcinoma. CDR3s include the opening cysteine and the closing phenylalanine or tryptophan. A D gene is named only where the DNA matches it firmly. Some rows mark clone size as missing; the rest say once, few, many or name a class of expanded clone.

J: TRBJ2-7
D: NA
V: TRBV5-6
size: NA
DNA: TGTGCCAGCAGGGGAGTAGGCAGGGTCAGCGAGCAGTACTTC
CDR3: CASRGVGRVSEQYF

J: TRBJ1-3
D: NA
V: TRBV6-5
size: NA
DNA: TGTGCCAGCAGGCGTACAACAGGCTCTGGAAACACCATATATTTT
CDR3: CASRRTTGSGNTIYF

J: TRBJ1-2
D: TRBD1
V: TRBV4-1
size: NA
DNA: TGCGCCAGCAGCCAAGATTGGTTAGGCAGGGGGCAAAAAAACTATGGCTACACCTTC
CDR3: CASSQDWLGRGQKNYGYTF

J: TRBJ1-6
D: NA
V: TRBV6-4
size: NA
DNA: TGTGCCAGCAGTCCCTCTCCGGGGAATTCACCCCTCCACTTT
CDR3: CASSPSPGNSPLHF

J: TRBJ1-1
D: NA
V: TRBV7-9
size: NA
DNA: TGTGCCAGCAGCTTAGCGGGGAACACTGAAGCTTTCTTT
CDR3: CASSLAGNTEAFF

J: TRBJ1-1
D: NA
V: TRBV7-2
size: once
DNA: TGTGCCAGCAGCCCCCAGGTGGGAGGGGGGGAAGCTTTCTTT
CDR3: CASSPQVGGGEAFF

J: TRBJ1-5
D: NA
V: TRBV19
size: NA
DNA: TGTGCCAGTAGTATAGTAGGGGCTGGGGGGCGCATCGGCCAGCCCCAGCATTTT
CDR3: CASSIVGAGGRIGQPQHF

J: TRBJ1-6
D: NA
V: TRBV19
size: NA
DNA: TGTGCCAGTAGTACCACGGGACACAACTATAATTCACCCCTCCACTTT
CDR3: CASSTTGHNYNSPLHF

J: TRBJ1-2
D: NA
V: TRBV4-3
size: NA
DNA: TGCGCCAGCAGCCCGGATAGGGGATCGGACTATGGCTACACCTTC
CDR3: CASSPDRGSDYGYTF

J: TRBJ2-3
D: TRBD2
V: TRBV9
size: NA
DNA: TGTGCCAGCAGCCCCGTGGGACTAGCGGTAAGCACAGATACGCAGTATTTT
CDR3: CASSPVGLAVSTDTQYF

J: TRBJ1-4
D: NA
V: TRBV4-2
size: NA
DNA: TGTGCCAGCAGCCCTCAGACTGAAAAACTGTTTTTT
CDR3: CASSPQTEKLFF

J: TRBJ2-1
D: TRBD2
V: TRBV7-2
size: NA
DNA: TGTGCCAGCAGCCTACTCAGACTAGCCGAGCAGTTCTTC
CDR3: CASSLLRLAEQFF

J: TRBJ2-1
D: TRBD2
V: TRBV7-7
size: once
DNA: TGTGCTAGCAGCTTATACAGCGGGGGGGTAGGTGAGCAGTTCTTC
CDR3: CASSLYSGGVGEQFF

J: TRBJ1-5
D: NA
V: TRBV25-1
size: NA
DNA: TGTGCCAGCACCGAGCCCCGGGGCAATCAGCCCCAGCATTTT
CDR3: CASTEPRGNQPQHF

J: TRBJ2-3
D: TRBD2
V: TRBV5-1
size: NA
DNA: TGCGCCAGCAGCCTCTCCGGGGGGGTCTACACAGATACGCAGTATTTT
CDR3: CASSLSGGVYTDTQYF

J: TRBJ2-5
D: NA
V: TRBV5-1
size: NA
DNA: TGCGCCAGCAGCTGGAGTACCCACTCCGGGATTCAAGAGACCCAGTACTTC
CDR3: CASSWSTHSGIQETQYF

J: TRBJ2-1
D: NA
V: TRBV6-1
size: NA
DNA: TGTGCCAGCAGTCGGGCAGTGAGCTCCTACAATGAGCAGTTCTTC
CDR3: CASSRAVSSYNEQFF

J: TRBJ2-7
D: TRBD1
V: TRBV5-6
size: once
DNA: TGTGCCAGCAACGACAGGGGGTCGAGGGAGCAGTACTTC
CDR3: CASNDRGSREQYF

J: TRBJ1-1
D: NA
V: TRBV11-2
size: NA
DNA: TGTGCCAGCAGCTCCCCCGAAGGGTTTAACACTGAAGCTTTCTTT
CDR3: CASSSPEGFNTEAFF

J: TRBJ2-1
D: TRBD2
V: TRBV5-6
size: once
DNA: TGTGCCAGCAGCTTGGTTTTTACTAGCGGGGGCAATGAGCAGTTCTTC
CDR3: CASSLVFTSGGNEQFF

J: TRBJ1-4
D: NA
V: TRBV30
size: once
DNA: TGTGCCTGGAGTGACCCGAGACCTGGTCGGGAAAAACTGTTTTTT
CDR3: CAWSDPRPGREKLFF

J: TRBJ1-1
D: NA
V: TRBV28
size: NA
DNA: TGTGCCAGCAGTTTAAGGACCAGCGTTGCTGAAGCTTTCTTT
CDR3: CASSLRTSVAEAFF

J: TRBJ2-7
D: NA
V: TRBV5-1
size: NA
DNA: TGCGCCAGCAGTGGTGGGGGGTACGAGCAGTACTTC
CDR3: CASSGGGYEQYF

J: TRBJ1-1
D: TRBD1
V: TRBV19
size: few
DNA: TGTGCCAGTAGTATAGACCTTACAGGGGACACTGAAGCTTTCTTT
CDR3: CASSIDLTGDTEAFF

J: TRBJ1-2
D: NA
V: TRBV19
size: NA
DNA: TGTGCCAGTGGGACTAACTATGGCTACACCTTC
CDR3: CASGTNYGYTF

J: TRBJ1-1
D: NA
V: TRBV5-6
size: NA
DNA: TGTGCCAGCAGCTTGGATTCGAGGGGCGAGGACACTGAAGCTTTCTTT
CDR3: CASSLDSRGEDTEAFF

J: TRBJ1-2
D: NA
V: TRBV5-1
size: NA
DNA: TGCGCCAGCAGCTTGGTTTTTGGACAGATCCCACATGGCTACACCTTC
CDR3: CASSLVFGQIPHGYTF

J: TRBJ2-7
D: NA
V: TRBV6-5
size: NA
DNA: TGTGCCAGCAGTTCGGTACAGACAGGTATTCAAGGTGAGCAGTACTTC
CDR3: CASSSVQTGIQGEQYF

J: TRBJ1-1
D: NA
V: TRBV7-2
size: NA
DNA: TGTGCCAGCAGCTTAGGGACTCTTGGGGGCTATGGCACTGAAGCTTTCTTT
CDR3: CASSLGTLGGYGTEAFF

J: TRBJ1-5
D: NA
V: TRBV2
size: few
DNA: TGTGCCAGCAGTGGGACAGCTAGGGCCGGCAATCAGCCCCAGCATTTT
CDR3: CASSGTARAGNQPQHF

J: TRBJ1-2
D: NA
V: TRBV9
size: NA
DNA: TGTGCCAGCAGCGTAACTCCGGGGGGAAACTATGGCTACACCTTC
CDR3: CASSVTPGGNYGYTF

J: TRBJ1-5
D: NA
V: TRBV28
size: NA
DNA: TGTGCCAGCAGTTCTCCGGGACGGGGGAATCAGCCCCAGCATTTT
CDR3: CASSSPGRGNQPQHF

J: TRBJ1-3
D: TRBD1
V: TRBV19
size: once
DNA: TGTGCCAGTAGTGTCGGGACAGCGATTGGAAACACCATATATTTT
CDR3: CASSVGTAIGNTIYF

J: TRBJ1-6
D: NA
V: TRBV30
size: NA
DNA: TGTGCCTGGAGAGCTAATGGACAAAAGTCACCCCTCCACTTT
CDR3: CAWRANGQKSPLHF

J: TRBJ1-5
D: NA
V: TRBV2
size: few
DNA: TGTGCCAGCAGTGCTGAAAGCAATCAGCCCCAGCATTTT
CDR3: CASSAESNQPQHF

J: TRBJ2-7
D: NA
V: TRBV18
size: NA
DNA: TGTGCCAGCTCACCACAGGGGGGGCAGTCGGACGAGCAGTACTTC
CDR3: CASSPQGGQSDEQYF

J: TRBJ2-3
D: TRBD2
V: TRBV9
size: NA
DNA: TGTGCCAGCAGCGTATATGCGGGGGGAACAGATACGCAGTATTTT
CDR3: CASSVYAGGTDTQYF

J: TRBJ2-1
D: TRBD1
V: TRBV6-6
size: NA
DNA: TGTGCCAGCAGCGCGGGGGACAGGGAAAACAATGAGCAGTTCTTC
CDR3: CASSAGDRENNEQFF

J: TRBJ1-2
D: NA
V: TRBV7-8
size: NA
DNA: TGTGCCAGCAGCAAACACGGCAGCTATGGCTACACCTTC
CDR3: CASSKHGSYGYTF

J: TRBJ1-3
D: NA
V: TRBV28
size: NA
DNA: TGTGCCAGCATGTCCAGGGGAAACACCATATATTTT
CDR3: CASMSRGNTIYF

J: TRBJ1-2
D: NA
V: TRBV19
size: NA
DNA: TGTGCCAGTAGTTCCATTATCGACATTCCTGGCTACACCTTC
CDR3: CASSSIIDIPGYTF

J: TRBJ1-2
D: NA
V: TRBV19
size: NA
DNA: TGTGCCAGTATTCTTAGAGTCGCCAGGGATAACTATGGCTACACCTTC
CDR3: CASILRVARDNYGYTF

J: TRBJ2-2
D: TRBD2
V: TRBV28
size: NA
DNA: TGTGCCAGCCGGGAACATAGCGGGGGGCTAAGGAACACCGGGGAGCTGTTTTTT
CDR3: CASREHSGGLRNTGELFF

J: TRBJ2-1
D: NA
V: TRBV10-2
size: NA
DNA: TGCGCCAGCAGTGACTGGGGAACCTACAATGAGCAGTTCTTC
CDR3: CASSDWGTYNEQFF

J: TRBJ1-5
D: NA
V: TRBV28
size: NA
DNA: TGTGCCAGCCTCACAGCGCAGGGCAATCAGCCCCAGCATTTT
CDR3: CASLTAQGNQPQHF